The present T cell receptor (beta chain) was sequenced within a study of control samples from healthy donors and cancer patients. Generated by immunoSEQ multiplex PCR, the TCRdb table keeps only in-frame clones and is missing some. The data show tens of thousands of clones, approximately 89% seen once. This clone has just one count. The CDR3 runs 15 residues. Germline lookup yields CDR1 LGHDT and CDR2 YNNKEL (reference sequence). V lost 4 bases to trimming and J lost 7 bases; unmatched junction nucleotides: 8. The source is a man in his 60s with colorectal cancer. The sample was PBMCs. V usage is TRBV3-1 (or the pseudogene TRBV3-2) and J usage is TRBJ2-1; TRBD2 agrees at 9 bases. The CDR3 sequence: CASSLEGLAGNEQFF. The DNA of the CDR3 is TGTGCCAGCAGCCTCGAGGGACTAGCAGGGAATGAGCAGTTCTTC.